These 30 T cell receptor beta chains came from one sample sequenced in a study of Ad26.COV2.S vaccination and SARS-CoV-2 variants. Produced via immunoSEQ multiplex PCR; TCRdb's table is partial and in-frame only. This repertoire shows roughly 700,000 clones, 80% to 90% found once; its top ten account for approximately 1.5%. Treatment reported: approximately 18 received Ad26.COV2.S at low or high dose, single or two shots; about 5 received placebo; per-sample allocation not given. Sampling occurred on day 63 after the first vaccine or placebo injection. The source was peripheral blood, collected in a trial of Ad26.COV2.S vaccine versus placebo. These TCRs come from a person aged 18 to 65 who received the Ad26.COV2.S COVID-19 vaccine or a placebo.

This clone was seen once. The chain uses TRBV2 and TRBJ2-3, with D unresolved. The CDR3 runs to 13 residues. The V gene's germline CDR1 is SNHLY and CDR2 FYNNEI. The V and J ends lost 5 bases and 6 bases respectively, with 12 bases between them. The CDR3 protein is CASSLTSKDTQYF. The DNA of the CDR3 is TGTGCCAGCAGTCTAACTTCCAAGGATACGCAGTATTTT.

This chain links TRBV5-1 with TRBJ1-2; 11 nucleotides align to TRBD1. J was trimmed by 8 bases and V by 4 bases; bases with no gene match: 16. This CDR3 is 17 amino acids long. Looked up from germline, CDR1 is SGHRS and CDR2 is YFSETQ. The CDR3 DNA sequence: TGCGCCAGCAGCCCACGGACAGGGGGCGTTGGGATAGCGGGCTACACCTTC. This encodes CASSPRTGGVGIAGYTF.

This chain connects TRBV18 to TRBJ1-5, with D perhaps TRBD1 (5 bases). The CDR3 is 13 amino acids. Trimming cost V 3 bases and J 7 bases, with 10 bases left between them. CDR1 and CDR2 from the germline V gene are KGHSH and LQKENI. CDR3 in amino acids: CASSPSRGQPQHF. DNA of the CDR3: TGTGCCAGCTCACCGTCTCGGGGCCAGCCCCAGCATTTT.

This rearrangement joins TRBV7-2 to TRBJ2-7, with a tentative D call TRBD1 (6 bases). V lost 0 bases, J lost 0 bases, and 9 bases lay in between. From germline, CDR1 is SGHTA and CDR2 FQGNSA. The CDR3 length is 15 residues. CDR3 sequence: CASSLAWGPSYEQYF. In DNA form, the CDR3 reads TGTGCCAGCAGCTTAGCGTGGGGGCCCTCCTACGAGCAGTACTTC.

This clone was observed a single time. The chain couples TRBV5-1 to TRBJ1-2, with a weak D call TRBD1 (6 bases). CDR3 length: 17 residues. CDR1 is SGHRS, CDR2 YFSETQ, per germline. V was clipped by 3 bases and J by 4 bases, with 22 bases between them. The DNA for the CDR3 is TGCGCCAGCAGCTCCCTGGGGGGCACCGACAGCCGCTATGGCTACACCTTC. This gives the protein CASSSLGGTDSRYGYTF.

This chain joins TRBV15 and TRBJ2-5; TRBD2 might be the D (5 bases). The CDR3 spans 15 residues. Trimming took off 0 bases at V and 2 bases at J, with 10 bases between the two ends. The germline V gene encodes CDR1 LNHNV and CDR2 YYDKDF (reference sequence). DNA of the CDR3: TGTGCCACCAGCAGAGATGGAGGAGTTCAAGAGACCCAGTACTTC. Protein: CATSRDGGVQETQYF.

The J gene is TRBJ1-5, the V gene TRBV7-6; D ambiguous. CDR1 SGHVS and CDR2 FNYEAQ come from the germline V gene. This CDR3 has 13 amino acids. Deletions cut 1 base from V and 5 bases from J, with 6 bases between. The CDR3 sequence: CASSLEVYQPQHF. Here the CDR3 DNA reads TGTGCCAGCAGCTTAGAAGTTTATCAGCCCCAGCATTTT.

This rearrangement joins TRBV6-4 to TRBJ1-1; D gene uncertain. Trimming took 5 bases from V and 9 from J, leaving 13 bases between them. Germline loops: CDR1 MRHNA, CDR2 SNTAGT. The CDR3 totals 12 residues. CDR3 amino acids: CASSSPPGKAFF. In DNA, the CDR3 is TGTGCCAGCAGTAGCCCCCCCGGCAAAGCTTTCTTT.

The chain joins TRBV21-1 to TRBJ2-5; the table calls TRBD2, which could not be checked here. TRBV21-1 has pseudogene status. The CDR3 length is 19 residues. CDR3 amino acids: CASSKGGESLAGIQETQYF. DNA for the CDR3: TGTGCCAGCAGCAAAGGAGGCGAGTCACTAGCGGGTATCCAAGAGACCCAGTACTTC.

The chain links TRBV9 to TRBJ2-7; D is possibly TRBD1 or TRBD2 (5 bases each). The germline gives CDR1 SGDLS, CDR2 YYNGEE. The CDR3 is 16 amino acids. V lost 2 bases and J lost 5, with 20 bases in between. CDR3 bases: TGTGCCAGCAGCGTCGGGACCGGGATCCCTAGAGACGAGCAGTACTTC. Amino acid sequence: CASSVGTGIPRDEQYF.

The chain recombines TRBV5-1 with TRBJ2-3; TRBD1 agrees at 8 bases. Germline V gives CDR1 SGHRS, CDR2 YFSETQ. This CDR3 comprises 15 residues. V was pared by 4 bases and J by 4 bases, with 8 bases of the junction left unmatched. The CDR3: CASSRQGFPADTQYF. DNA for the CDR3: TGCGCCAGCAGCAGACAGGGGTTTCCCGCAGATACGCAGTATTTT.

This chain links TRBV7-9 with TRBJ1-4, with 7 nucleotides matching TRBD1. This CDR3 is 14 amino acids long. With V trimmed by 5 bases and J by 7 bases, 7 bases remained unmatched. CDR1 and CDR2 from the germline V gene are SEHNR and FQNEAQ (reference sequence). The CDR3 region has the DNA TGTGCCAGCAGCCTGGGAGGGGGCGTTGAAAAACTGTTTTTT. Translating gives CASSLGGGVEKLFF.

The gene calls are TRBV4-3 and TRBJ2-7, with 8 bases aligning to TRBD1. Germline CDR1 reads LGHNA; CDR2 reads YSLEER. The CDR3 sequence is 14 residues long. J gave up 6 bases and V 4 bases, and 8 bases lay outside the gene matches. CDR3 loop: CASSLRTGRTEQYF. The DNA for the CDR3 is TGCGCCAGCAGCCTACGGACAGGGAGGACCGAGCAGTACTTC.

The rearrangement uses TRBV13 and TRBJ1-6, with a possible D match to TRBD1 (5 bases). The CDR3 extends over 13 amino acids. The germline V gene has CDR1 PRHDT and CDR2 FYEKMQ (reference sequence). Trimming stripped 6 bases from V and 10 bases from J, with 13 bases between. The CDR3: CASSSGRRSPLHF. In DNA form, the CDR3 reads TGTGCCAGCAGTTCGGGACGAAGGTCACCCCTCCACTTT.

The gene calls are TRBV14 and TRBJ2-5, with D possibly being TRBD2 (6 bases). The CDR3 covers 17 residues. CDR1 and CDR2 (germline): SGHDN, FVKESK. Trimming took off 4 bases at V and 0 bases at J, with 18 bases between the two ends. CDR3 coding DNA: TGTGCCAGCAGCCCCCCCGGGGCGGGGATAGACCAAGAGACCCAGTACTTC. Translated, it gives CASSPPGAGIDQETQYF.

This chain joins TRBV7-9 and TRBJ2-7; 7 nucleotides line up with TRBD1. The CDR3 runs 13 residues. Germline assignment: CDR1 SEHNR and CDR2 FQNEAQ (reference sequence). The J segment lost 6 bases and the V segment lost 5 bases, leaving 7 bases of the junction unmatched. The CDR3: CASSTWTGSEQYF. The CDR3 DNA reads TGTGCCAGCAGCACTTGGACAGGTTCCGAGCAGTACTTC.

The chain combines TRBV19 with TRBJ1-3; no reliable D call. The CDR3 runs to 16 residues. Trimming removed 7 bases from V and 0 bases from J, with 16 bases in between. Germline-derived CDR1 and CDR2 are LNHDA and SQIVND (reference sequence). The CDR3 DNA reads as TGTGCCAGTACGGGGTCCGACACTATCTCTGGAAACACCATATATTTT. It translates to CASTGSDTISGNTIYF.

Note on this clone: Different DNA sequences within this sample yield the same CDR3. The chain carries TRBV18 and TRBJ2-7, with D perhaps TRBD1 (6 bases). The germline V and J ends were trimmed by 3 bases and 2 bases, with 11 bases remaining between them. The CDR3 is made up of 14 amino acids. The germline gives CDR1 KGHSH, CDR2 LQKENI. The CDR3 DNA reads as TGTGCCAGCTCACCTCGACAGGAGGCCTACGAGCAGTACTTC. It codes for CASSPRQEAYEQYF.

CDR3 protein: CASSLEPAFGQYF. The CDR3 DNA reads as TGTGCCAGCAGCTTAGAGCCAGCCTTTGGGCAGTACTTC. The chain has TRBV7-2 and TRBJ2-7; no reliable D call. This CDR3 has 13 amino acids. Germline values: CDR1 SGHTA, CDR2 FQGNSA. V was clipped by 1 base and J by 9 bases, with 13 bases between them.

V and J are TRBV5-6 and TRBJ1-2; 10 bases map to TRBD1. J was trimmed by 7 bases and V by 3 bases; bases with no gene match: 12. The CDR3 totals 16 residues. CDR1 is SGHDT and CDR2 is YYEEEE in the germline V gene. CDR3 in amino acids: CASSSTGTGVDGGYTF. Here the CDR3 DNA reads TGTGCCAGCAGCTCCACAGGGACAGGGGTTGATGGTGGCTACACCTTC.

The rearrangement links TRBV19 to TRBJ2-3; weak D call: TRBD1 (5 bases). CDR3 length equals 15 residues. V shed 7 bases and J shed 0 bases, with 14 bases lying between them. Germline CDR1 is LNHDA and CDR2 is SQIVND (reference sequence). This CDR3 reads CASNQGSPSTDTQYF. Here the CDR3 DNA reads TGTGCCAGTAACCAGGGCAGCCCTAGCACAGATACGCAGTATTTT.

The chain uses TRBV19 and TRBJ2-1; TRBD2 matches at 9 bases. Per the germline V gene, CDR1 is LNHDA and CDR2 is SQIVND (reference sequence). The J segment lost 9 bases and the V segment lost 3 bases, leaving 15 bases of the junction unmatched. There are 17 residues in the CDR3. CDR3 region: CASSIRLGGRALGEQFF. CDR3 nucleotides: TGTGCCAGTAGTATTCGTCTCGGCGGGAGGGCCCTAGGTGAGCAGTTCTTC.

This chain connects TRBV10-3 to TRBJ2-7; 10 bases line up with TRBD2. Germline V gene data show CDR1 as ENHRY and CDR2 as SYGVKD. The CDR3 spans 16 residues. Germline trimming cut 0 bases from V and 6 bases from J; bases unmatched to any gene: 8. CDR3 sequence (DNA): TGTGCCATCAGTGAGTCGAAACTAGCGGGGAAGAGCGAGCAGTACTTC. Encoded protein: CAISESKLAGKSEQYF.

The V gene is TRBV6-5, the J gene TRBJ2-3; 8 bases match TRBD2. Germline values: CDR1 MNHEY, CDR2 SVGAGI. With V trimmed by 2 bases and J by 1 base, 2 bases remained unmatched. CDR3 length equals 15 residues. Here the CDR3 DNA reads TGTGCCAGCAGTTACGGGCGGGAGGGCACAGATACGCAGTATTTT. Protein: CASSYGREGTDTQYF.

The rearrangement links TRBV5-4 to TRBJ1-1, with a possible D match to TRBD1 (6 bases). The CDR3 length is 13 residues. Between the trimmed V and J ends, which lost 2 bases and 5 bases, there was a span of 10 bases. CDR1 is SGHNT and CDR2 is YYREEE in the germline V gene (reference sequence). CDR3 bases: TGTGCCAGCAGCTTTCAGGGGCATACTGAAGCTTTCTTT. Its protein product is CASSFQGHTEAFF.

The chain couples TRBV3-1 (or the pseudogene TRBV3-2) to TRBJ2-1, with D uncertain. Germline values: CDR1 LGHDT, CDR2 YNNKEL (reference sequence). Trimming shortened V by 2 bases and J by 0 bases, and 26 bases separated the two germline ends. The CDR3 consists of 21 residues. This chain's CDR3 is CASSQPGPPPLIFPSYNEQFF. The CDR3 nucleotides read TGTGCCAGCAGCCAACCTGGGCCGCCCCCGTTGATATTTCCCTCCTACAATGAGCAGTTCTTC.

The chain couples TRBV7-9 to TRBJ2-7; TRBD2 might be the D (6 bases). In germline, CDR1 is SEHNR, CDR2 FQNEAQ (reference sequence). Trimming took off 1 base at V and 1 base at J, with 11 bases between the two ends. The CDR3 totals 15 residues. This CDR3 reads CASSLVSGRSYEQYF. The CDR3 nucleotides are TGTGCCAGCAGCTTAGTGTCCGGGAGATCCTACGAGCAGTACTTC.

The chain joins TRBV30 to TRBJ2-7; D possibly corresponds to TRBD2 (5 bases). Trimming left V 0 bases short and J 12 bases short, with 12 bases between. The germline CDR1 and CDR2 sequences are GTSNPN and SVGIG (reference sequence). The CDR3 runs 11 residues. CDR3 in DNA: TGTGCCTGGAGTGTTGGGGAGAGGCGGTACTTC. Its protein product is CAWSVGERRYF.

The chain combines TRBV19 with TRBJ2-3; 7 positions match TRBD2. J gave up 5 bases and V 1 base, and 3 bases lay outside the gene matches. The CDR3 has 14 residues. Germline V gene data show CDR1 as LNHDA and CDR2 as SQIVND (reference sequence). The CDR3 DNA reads TGTGCCAGTAGTATAGGGGCTAGCGGAGATACGCAGTATTTT. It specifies CASSIGASGDTQYF.

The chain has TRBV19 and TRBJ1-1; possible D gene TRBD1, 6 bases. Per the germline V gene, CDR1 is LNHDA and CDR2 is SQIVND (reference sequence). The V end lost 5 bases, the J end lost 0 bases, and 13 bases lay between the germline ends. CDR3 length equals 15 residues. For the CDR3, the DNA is TGTGCCAGTAGTGAGGGGGGGTGGATGAACACTGAAGCTTTCTTT. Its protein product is CASSEGGWMNTEAFF.